The subject of this entry is one T cell receptor (beta chain). The data were obtained in a study of T cell repertoires in cytomegalovirus infection. TCRdb passed the reads through MiXCR, listing each CDR3 protein once. The sample yields about 400,000 distinct CDR3 sequences, around a sixth seen once. In germline, CDR1 is LNHDA, CDR2 SQIVND (reference sequence). V lost 4 bases and J 0 bases, leaving 16 bases between the germline ends. The CDR3 sequence is 17 residues long. Sequencing was performed on PBMCs. The TCR comes from a human donor in good health (CMV status not recorded). Some clones in this sample may be carry-over from other donors' samples. The chain combines TRBV19 with TRBJ1-3, with D uncertain. CDR3 nucleotides: TGTGCCAGTAGTACGACGGCGTACGGGGACTCTGGAAACACCATATATTTT. Translated: CASSTTAYGDSGNTIYF.